One sample yielded the 17 T cell receptor beta chains listed below, sequenced in a study of control samples from healthy donors and cancer patients. Sequenced by immunoSEQ multiplex PCR; TCRdb stores in-frame clones only, minus some. The table shows approximately 160,000 clones, with 80% to 95% occurring only once. The material sequenced was blood. Source of these receptors: a woman in her 40s in good health.

The chain uses TRBV5-6 and TRBJ1-2; 10 bases fit TRBD1. Unmatched junction bases numbered 12, after V lost 4 bases and J lost 0 bases. The CDR3 sequence is 18 residues long. CDR1 is SGHDT and CDR2 is YYEEEE in the germline V gene. This CDR3 reads CASSPEVGTGETNYGYTF. CDR3 DNA: TGTGCCAGCAGCCCTGAAGTCGGGACAGGGGAAACTAACTATGGCTACACCTTC. The variable domain in full, with the rest retrieved from reference TRBV5-6 and TRBJ1-2, is DAGVTQSPTHLIKTRGQQVTLRCSPKSGHDTVSWYQQALGQGPQFIFQYYEEEERQRGNFPDRFSGHQFPNYSSELNVNALLLGDSALYLCASSPEVGTGETNYGYTFGSGTRLTVV.

This clone was recorded once. CDR3 sequence: CASGGGTGPRGYTF. CDR3 bases: TGTGCCAGCGGGGGCGGGACAGGGCCTCGAGGCTACACCTTC. The J gene is TRBJ1-2, the V gene TRBV2; TRBD1 matches at 9 bases. With V trimmed by 8 bases and J by 8 bases, 12 bases remained unmatched. This CDR3 has 14 amino acids. From germline, CDR1 is SNHLY and CDR2 FYNNEI.

This chain uses TRBV12-3 or TRBV12-4 with TRBJ1-2; the D gene is possibly TRBD1 (5 bases). The length of the CDR3 is 13 residues. V was pared by 3 bases and J by 8 bases, with 13 bases between. The DNA of the CDR3 is TGTGCCAGCAGTTTCTCCAGGGCTGGCGGCTACACCTTC. The encoded protein is CASSFSRAGGYTF.

The J gene is TRBJ1-2, the V gene TRBV5-6; D not resolved. CDR3 length: 14 residues. The V end was cut by 4 bases, the J end by 3 bases, with 13 bases between. Germline V CDR1 and CDR2: SGHDT, YYEEEE. CDR3: CASSPRGWDYGYTF. In nucleotides, the CDR3 is TGTGCCAGCAGCCCGCGGGGTTGGGACTATGGCTACACCTTC.

V usage is TRBV3-1 (or the pseudogene TRBV3-2) and J usage is TRBJ1-2; D is uncertain. V was pared by 1 base and J by 3 bases, with 12 bases between. CDR1 and CDR2 from the germline V gene are LGHDT and YNNKEL (reference sequence). This CDR3 has 15 amino acids. The CDR3 coding sequence is TGTGCCAGCAGCCAAGTAGTGCAGGAGGACTATGGCTACACCTTC. Translated: CASSQVVQEDYGYTF.

This chain's CDR3 is CASSQVEGSPLHF. The DNA for the CDR3 is TGTGCCAGCAGCCAAGTAGAGGGTTCACCCCTCCACTTT. The V and J genes are TRBV3-1 (or the pseudogene TRBV3-2) and TRBJ1-6; D is undetermined. The CDR3 extends over 13 amino acids. The germline V and J ends were trimmed by 1 base and 9 bases, with 7 bases remaining between them. CDR1 is LGHDT and CDR2 is YNNKEL in the germline V gene (reference sequence).

This chain uses TRBV3-1 (or the pseudogene TRBV3-2) with TRBJ1-6, with D perhaps TRBD1 (5 bases). The CDR3 runs 14 residues. Trimming pared 4 bases from V and 10 bases from J, leaving 14 bases between. Germline V CDR1 and CDR2: LGHDT, YNNKEL (reference sequence). The CDR3: CASSREQRGSPLHF. CDR3 DNA: TGTGCCAGCAGCCGGGAACAGAGGGGCTCACCCCTCCACTTT.

This chain uses TRBV11-3 with TRBJ1-4; TRBD1 is a possible D gene (5 bases). Germline assignment: CDR1 SGHNT and CDR2 YENEEA. The CDR3 runs to 14 residues. The V gene lost 6 bases and the J gene lost 2 bases, with 10 bases spanning the gap. CDR3 residues: CASRRGRTNEKLFF. The CDR3, as DNA: TGTGCCAGCAGGAGGGGACGGACTAATGAAAAACTGTTTTTT.

The V call is TRBV21-1, the J call TRBJ2-7. TRBV21-1 is termed a pseudogene. The CDR3 is 15 residues long. The chain's CDR3 is CASSKGRATPFGQYF. The CDR3 coding sequence is TGTGCCAGCAGCAAAGGCCGGGCCACCCCGTTCGGGCAGTACTTC.

The chain recombines TRBV6-5 with TRBJ1-6; unclear D gene. V lost 7 bases and J 5 bases, leaving 9 bases between the germline ends. In germline, CDR1 is MNHEY, CDR2 SVGAGI. This CDR3 contains 13 residues. Here the CDR3 reads CASTVIDNSPLHF. CDR3 in DNA: TGTGCCAGCACGGTTATTGATAATTCACCCCTCCACTTT.

The chain links TRBV7-9 to TRBJ1-1; TRBD1 aligns across 10 bases. Trimming at V came to 5 bases and at J to 10 bases, leaving 7 bases not matched to a gene. This CDR3 contains 13 residues. Germline V gives CDR1 SEHNR, CDR2 FQNEAQ (reference sequence). The chain's CDR3 is CASSPGQGEGAFF. The CDR3 DNA follows: TGTGCCAGCAGCCCCGGACAGGGGGAGGGAGCTTTCTTT.

The chain employs TRBV6-5 and TRBJ2-1; D is ambiguous. Germline-derived CDR1 and CDR2 are MNHEY and SVGAGI. Trimming shortened V by 6 bases and J by 7 bases, and 7 bases separated the two germline ends. The CDR3 is 11 residues long. The CDR3 nucleotides are TGTGCCAGCAGGGACGAGAATGAGCAGTTCTTC. Translation gives CASRDENEQFF.

This clone was found once. The chain couples TRBV2 to TRBJ2-2; 7 bases are a match to TRBD2. The length of the CDR3 is 15 residues. The junction had 4 bases not matched to a gene; V was cut back by 2 bases and J by 4 bases. Germline lookup yields CDR1 SNHLY and CDR2 FYNNEI. The CDR3 sequence: CASSERWGGTGELFF. CDR3 bases: TGTGCCAGCAGTGAACGATGGGGGGGCACCGGGGAGCTGTTTTTT.

The chain is built from TRBV29-1 and TRBJ1-2, with TRBD1 matching over 7 bases. Germline CDR1 SQVTM, CDR2 ANQGSEA. CDR3 length: 13 amino acids. The V gene end was trimmed by 5 bases and the J gene end by 1 base; junction bases not matched to a gene: 4. The CDR3 region is CSVKGASNYGYTF. CDR3 DNA: TGCAGCGTTAAGGGGGCGAGTAACTATGGCTACACCTTC.

The V and J genes are TRBV7-8 and TRBJ2-2; D may correspond to TRBD1 or TRBD2 (5 bases each). The CDR3 runs to 15 residues. The V gene's germline CDR1 is SGHVS and CDR2 FQNEAQ. V was clipped by 5 bases and J by 3 bases, with 13 bases between them. The CDR3 DNA follows: TGTGCCAGCAGCCCCGATTGGGACGACACCGGGGAGCTGTTTTTT. It encodes CASSPDWDDTGELFF.

This sequence joins TRBV6-1 and TRBJ1-1; D gene uncertain. Trimming took off 0 bases at V and 7 bases at J, with 6 bases between the two ends. The CDR3 has 12 residues. Germline CDR1 reads MNHNS; CDR2 reads SASEGT. In nucleotides, the CDR3 is TGTGCCAGCAGTGAAGCGAGGGTTGAAGCTTTCTTT. This sequence encodes CASSEARVEAFF.

The gene calls are TRBV25-1 and TRBJ1-5, with D possibly matching TRBD1 (6 bases). Looked up from germline, CDR1 is MGHDK and CDR2 is SYGVNS. Trimming cost V 6 bases and J 4 bases, with 16 bases left between them. The CDR3 covers 15 residues. CDR3 in amino acids: CASRSTDRLNQPQHF. The CDR3 coding sequence is TGTGCCAGCAGGAGTACGGACAGACTTAATCAGCCCCAGCATTTT.